This TCR beta chain was captured by sequencing in a study of blood T cells in healthy people across ages. This clonotype appeared a few times. Then a second PCR, running about 6 to 12 cycles, was carried out with a sample-barcoded 5' primer and a J-beta primer mix. Using its own MiXCR run on the 5' RACE reads, TCRdb lists one record per CDR3 protein. The profile shows approximately 600,000 distinct CDR3 sequences, around 54% of them singletons. This TCR came from a man aged 55 to 70 in good health. Sequenced: blood.

The CDR3 bases are TGTGCCAGCACTGCCTCAATTGTGGGCACAGATACGCAGTATTTT. Translated, it gives CASTASIVGTDTQYF. The rearrangement uses TRBV5-6 and TRBJ2-3; no clear D. This CDR3 is built from 15 residues. Germline loops: CDR1 SGHDT, CDR2 YYEEEE. Trimming removed 6 bases from V and 1 base from J, with 15 bases in between.